This entry is about one T cell receptor (beta chain). This sample was included in a study of blood T cell repertoires in COVID-19. Whole-study context: Sites in the United States, Italy and Spain provided acute and convalescent COVID-19 samples.

Libraries were prepared by immunoSEQ multiplex PCR; TCRdb keeps only in-frame clonotypes and omits some of them. The table has about 99,000 clones, approximately 86% seen once. J gave up 3 bases and V 2 bases, and 3 bases lay outside the gene matches. From germline, CDR1 is ENHRY and CDR2 SYGVKD. This CDR3 has 14 residues. This TCR was recovered from a human donor in a cohort sampled during active COVID-19. The sample was peripheral blood. J is TRBJ2-7 and V is TRBV10-3; 8 nucleotides match TRBD1. The CDR3 is CAISELTGGYEQYF. In DNA form, the CDR3 reads TGTGCCATCAGTGAGCTAACAGGGGGCTACGAGCAGTACTTC.